The 30 T cell receptor beta chains in this list originate from one sample, sequenced in a study of control samples from healthy donors and cancer patients. Data came from immunoSEQ multiplex PCR; TCRdb stores just in-frame clones and leaves some out. The sample holds roughly 190,000 clones, over 80% seen once. The sample comprised blood. The source of these receptors is a man younger than 45 in good health.

The chain carries TRBV2 and TRBJ1-1, with 7 positions matching TRBD1. The CDR3 consists of 13 residues. V was pared by 3 bases and J by 6 bases, with 4 bases of the junction left unmatched. CDR1 is SNHLY and CDR2 is FYNNEI in the germline V gene. The chain's CDR3 is CASSDPGGPEAFF. The CDR3 nucleotides are TGTGCCAGCAGTGACCCAGGGGGTCCTGAAGCTTTCTTT.

V and J are TRBV27 and TRBJ1-5; D is uncertain. The CDR3 spans 13 residues. V lost 6 bases, J lost 0 bases, and 6 bases lay in between. In germline, CDR1 is MNHEY, CDR2 SMNVEV (reference sequence). The CDR3 DNA reads TGTGCCAGCAGACTATATAGCAATCAGCCCCAGCATTTT. Translating it yields CASRLYSNQPQHF.

Only one count was recorded for this clone. This chain links TRBV3-1 (or the pseudogene TRBV3-2) with TRBJ1-1, with D hard to call. Looked up from germline, CDR1 is LGHDT and CDR2 is YNNKEL (reference sequence). This CDR3 is 12 amino acids long. V lost 0 bases, J lost 7 bases, and 6 bases lay in between. The DNA for the CDR3 is TGTGCCAGCAGCCAAGACAAATTTGAAGCTTTCTTT. Amino acid sequence: CASSQDKFEAFF.

The chain couples TRBV4-1 to TRBJ1-6; D gene unclear. CDR1 MGHRA and CDR2 YSYEKL come from the germline V gene. The CDR3 is made up of 14 amino acids. V lost 4 bases and J 7 bases, leaving 11 bases between the germline ends. The CDR3 region has the DNA TGCGCCAGCAGCCCCCGTATCGCCAATTCACCCCTCCACTTT. This gives the protein CASSPRIANSPLHF.

The chain joins TRBV7-8 to TRBJ1-1; unclear D gene. This CDR3 is 14 amino acids long. Germline V CDR1 and CDR2: SGHVS, FQNEAQ. Trimming cost V 3 bases and J 0 bases, with 8 bases left between them. The CDR3, as DNA: TGTGCCAGCAGCTTGGGTCAGCTGAACACTGAAGCTTTCTTT. This codes for CASSLGQLNTEAFF.

The chain is built from TRBV7-9 and TRBJ2-5, with 7 bases aligning to TRBD1. J lost 1 base, V lost 5 bases, and 4 bases had no gene match. CDR3 size: 14 residues. From germline, CDR1 is SEHNR and CDR2 FQNEAQ (reference sequence). The CDR3 reads CASSPTGVQETQYF. The CDR3 bases are TGTGCCAGCAGCCCCACAGGGGTCCAAGAGACCCAGTACTTC.

V and J are TRBV18 and TRBJ2-2, with TRBD1 identical over 10 bases. The CDR3 extends over 17 amino acids. Germline V gene lookup returns CDR1 KGHSH and CDR2 LQKENI. With V trimmed by 3 bases and J by 4 bases, 8 bases remained unmatched. CDR3 nucleotide sequence: TGTGCCAGCTCACCCTTCGGGACAGGGGACCTCACCGGGGAGCTGTTTTTT. It translates to CASSPFGTGDLTGELFF.

This clone came up a few times. This chain links TRBV7-9 with TRBJ1-2; 7 bases are shared with TRBD1. The CDR3 has 15 residues. Germline V gene lookup returns CDR1 SEHNR and CDR2 FQNEAQ (reference sequence). The J segment lost 3 bases and the V segment lost 1 base, leaving 5 bases of the junction unmatched. The CDR3 DNA is TGTGCCAGCAGCTTAGATAGGACAGGTGACTATGGCTACACCTTC. This gives the protein CASSLDRTGDYGYTF.

The chain joins TRBV20-1 to TRBJ1-5; D is ambiguous. V lost 5 bases, J lost 8 bases, and 7 bases lay in between. Germline CDR1 and CDR2: DFQATT and SNEGSKA (reference sequence). The CDR3 sequence is 10 residues long. For the CDR3, the DNA is TGCAGTGCTGGGTTAGAGCCCCAGCATTTT. Its translation is CSAGLEPQHF.

J is TRBJ2-7 and V is TRBV27; 9 nucleotides align to TRBD1. V shed 3 bases, J shed 2 bases, and the junction held 2 bases outside the gene matches. Germline V gene sequence: CDR1 MNHEY, CDR2 SMNVEV (reference sequence). The CDR3 has 14 amino acids. The CDR3 region is CASSLGTGPYEQYF. The CDR3 nucleotides read TGTGCCAGCAGTTTGGGGACAGGGCCCTACGAGCAGTACTTC.

The CDR3 loop reads CASSPLASGADTGELFF. DNA of the CDR3: TGTGCCAGCAGCCCACTCGCGAGCGGGGCGGACACCGGGGAGCTGTTTTTT. V is TRBV4-2 and J is TRBJ2-2; 7 bases are a match to TRBD2. The germline V gene has CDR1 LGHNA and CDR2 YNFKEQ. CDR3 size: 17 residues. V lost 4 bases to trimming and J lost 3 bases; unmatched junction nucleotides: 11.

V gene TRBV10-2 combines with J gene TRBJ1-5; tentative D call: TRBD1 (6 bases). Germline CDR1 is WSHSY and CDR2 is SAAADI. Trimming left V 10 bases short and J 3 bases short, with 19 bases between. The CDR3 consists of 15 residues. The CDR3 here is CATRKKQGDNQPQHF. The DNA for the CDR3 is TGCGCCACCCGAAAGAAACAGGGAGACAATCAGCCCCAGCATTTT.

The chain employs TRBV7-3 and TRBJ2-1; no clear D gene. The CDR3 consists of 15 residues. Trimming shortened V by 5 bases and J by 10 bases, and 21 bases separated the two germline ends. CDR1 is SGHTA, CDR2 FQGTGA, per germline. The CDR3 sequence is CASSPSGLEAQEQFF. The CDR3 DNA reads as TGTGCCAGCAGCCCCTCCGGGCTAGAGGCTCAGGAGCAGTTCTTC.

The chain is built from TRBV7-9 and TRBJ2-2; the D is unclear. The ends were cut back, 7 bases at V and 1 base at J, with 7 bases in the middle. The CDR3 has 13 amino acids. Germline V gives CDR1 SEHNR, CDR2 FQNEAQ (reference sequence). The CDR3 DNA reads as TGTGCCAGCACAAGACAGAACACCGGGGAGCTGTTTTTT. As protein: CASTRQNTGELFF. Filled out from reference TRBV7-9 and TRBJ2-2, the complete variable domain reads DTGVSQNPRHKITKRGQNVTFRCDPISEHNRLYWYRQTLGQGPEFLTYFQNEAQLEKSRLLSDRFSAERPKGSFSTLEIQRTEQGDSAMYLCASTRQNTGELFFGEGSRLTVL.

This clone was observed a single time. The V call is TRBV12-5, the J call TRBJ1-2; maybe TRBD1 (6 bases). The germline V gene has CDR1 LGHNT and CDR2 FRNRAP. CDR3 length: 14 residues. V was clipped by 9 bases and J by 2 bases, with 16 bases between them. CDR3 sequence: CASGYGGANYGYTF. CDR3 sequence (DNA): TGTGCTAGCGGCTATGGGGGGGCGAACTATGGCTACACCTTC. Full variable domain (missing parts from reference TRBV12-5 and TRBJ1-2): DARVTQTPRHKVTEMGQEVTMRCQPILGHNTVFWYRQTMMQGLELLAYFRNRAPLDDSGMPKDRFSAEMPDATLATLKIQPSEPRDSAVYFCASGYGGANYGYTFGSGTRLTVV.

The chain links TRBV7-8 to TRBJ1-1; D unclear. The CDR3 runs to 17 residues. V lost 4 bases, J lost 0 bases, and 18 bases lay in between. The germline V gene encodes CDR1 SGHVS and CDR2 FQNEAQ. CDR3 bases: TGTGCCAGCAGCTCCCCCCGGCCTGGTTTGCTGAACACTGAAGCTTTCTTT. It yields the protein CASSSPRPGLLNTEAFF.

The V gene is TRBV3-1 (or the pseudogene TRBV3-2), the J gene TRBJ2-3; D might be TRBD1 (8 bases). The germline V gene has CDR1 LGHDT and CDR2 YNNKEL (reference sequence). Trimming shortened V by 4 bases and J by 4 bases, and 15 bases separated the two germline ends. The CDR3 is 15 residues long. CDR3 sequence (DNA): TGTGCCAGCAGCCCCAGGGGGCTAGCGGCAGATACGCAGTATTTT. This gives the protein CASSPRGLAADTQYF.

The chain couples TRBV6-6 to TRBJ1-1; D unresolved. The CDR3 is made up of 15 amino acids. The V end was cut by 0 bases, the J end by 7 bases, with 15 bases between. CDR1 MNHNY and CDR2 SVGAGI come from the germline V gene (reference sequence). As DNA, the CDR3 is TGTGCCAGCAGTTACTCGAAGGGTAACCACATTGAAGCTTTCTTT. Translation gives CASSYSKGNHIEAFF.

This chain links TRBV19 with TRBJ2-2, with D uncertain. Trimming left V 6 bases short and J 1 base short, with 12 bases between. The CDR3 length is 15 residues. CDR1 is LNHDA and CDR2 is SQIVND in the germline V gene (reference sequence). This CDR3 reads CASSPRSGNTGELFF. CDR3 DNA sequence: TGTGCCAGTAGCCCGAGATCCGGGAACACCGGGGAGCTGTTTTTT.

The gene calls are TRBV20-1 and TRBJ1-2, with TRBD1 identical over 10 bases. Germline CDR1 is DFQATT and CDR2 is SNEGSKA (reference sequence). This CDR3 contains 11 residues. CDR3 in amino acids: CRGQGNYGYTF. The CDR3 DNA sequence: TGCAGGGGACAGGGGAACTATGGCTACACCTTC.

This chain joins TRBV7-9 and TRBJ1-1, with D hard to call. The CDR3 loop spans 13 amino acids. CDR1 is SEHNR and CDR2 is FQNEAQ in the germline V gene (reference sequence). Deletions cut 8 bases from V and 4 bases from J, with 14 bases between. CDR3 bases: TGTGCCAGCCAAAATCTCGCCGGCACTGAAGCTTTCTTT. Its translation: CASQNLAGTEAFF.

The chain combines TRBV7-9 with TRBJ1-5, with 7 bases aligning to TRBD1. CDR1 is SEHNR, CDR2 FQNEAQ, per germline (reference sequence). CDR3 size: 16 residues. Losses at the gene ends were 5 bases for V and 0 bases for J; bases not matched to a gene: 7. CDR3 region: CASSPQGWDSNQPQHF. The CDR3 DNA is TGTGCCAGCAGCCCACAGGGGTGGGATAGCAATCAGCCCCAGCATTTT.

This chain joins TRBV5-5 and TRBJ2-6; 8 bases fit TRBD2. This CDR3 spans 18 amino acids. The trim removed 0 bases at V and 0 bases at J, leaving 5 bases unmatched. Germline V lookup: CDR1 SGHKS, CDR2 YYEKEE (reference sequence). In DNA, the CDR3 is TGTGCCAGCAGCTTGGCCGCGGGGGGCAGCTCTGGGGCCAACGTCCTGACTTTC. It is translated as CASSLAAGGSSGANVLTF.

The chain uses TRBV5-1 and TRBJ2-6; 7 bases are shared with TRBD1. The CDR3 sequence is 18 residues long. Germline assignment: CDR1 SGHRS and CDR2 YFSETQ. V shed 3 bases, J shed 0 bases, and the junction held 9 bases outside the gene matches. CDR3 loop: CASSSSTGRLSGANVLTF. The CDR3 nucleotides are TGCGCCAGCAGCTCGTCGACAGGGCGCCTCTCTGGGGCCAACGTCCTGACTTTC.

The chain combines TRBV5-8 with TRBJ1-5; TRBD1 matches 10 bases. The CDR3 runs 15 residues. Germline V gene lookup returns CDR1 SGHTS and CDR2 YDEGEE. V dropped 6 bases and J dropped 7; count of bases not matched to a gene: 10. This CDR3 is CASNLADRGLQPQHF. The CDR3 DNA sequence: TGTGCCAGCAACCTTGCCGACAGGGGGCTACAGCCCCAGCATTTT.

The V and J genes are TRBV19 and TRBJ1-2, with D unresolved. V lost 7 bases, J lost 3 bases, and 12 bases lay in between. The CDR3 extends over 13 amino acids. In germline, CDR1 is LNHDA, CDR2 SQIVND (reference sequence). For the CDR3, the DNA is TGTGCCAGTAATTTGGCGCAGCACTATGGCTACACCTTC. Translating gives CASNLAQHYGYTF.

V usage is TRBV25-1 and J usage is TRBJ2-7; 9 bases line up with TRBD1. Losses at the gene ends were 3 bases for V and 4 bases for J; bases not matched to a gene: 10. CDR1 is MGHDK, CDR2 SYGVNS, per germline. The CDR3 is made up of 16 amino acids. CDR3 in DNA: TGTGCCAGCAGTGATCCCACAGGGGGCGGTGTTTACGAGCAGTACTTC. Translation: CASSDPTGGGVYEQYF.

The chain has TRBV7-9 and TRBJ1-4; no clear D. Germline CDR1 is SEHNR and CDR2 is FQNEAQ (reference sequence). This CDR3 comprises 14 residues. V was pared by 0 bases and J by 4 bases, with 6 bases between. Here the CDR3 reads CASSLAGDNEKLFF. CDR3 in DNA: TGTGCCAGCAGCTTAGCAGGAGATAATGAAAAACTGTTTTTT.

This chain joins TRBV6-5 and TRBJ2-2; 7 bases are shared with TRBD1. CDR3 size: 15 residues. V trimming: 5 bases; J trimming: 4 bases; junction bases outside the gene matches: 7. From germline, CDR1 is MNHEY and CDR2 SVGAGI. In DNA form, the CDR3 reads TGTGCCAGCAGTCTACAGGGACAGTCCACCGGGGAGCTGTTTTTT. This translates into CASSLQGQSTGELFF.

This clone was picked up one time. The chain employs TRBV11-3 and TRBJ2-3; 16 bases fit TRBD2. Per germline, CDR1 SGHNT and CDR2 YENEEA. After removal of 5 bases from V and 2 bases from J, the junction contained 4 bases not matched to a gene. The CDR3 runs 17 residues. CDR3 protein: CASSPGTSGGATDTQYF. The CDR3 region has the DNA TGTGCCAGCAGCCCTGGGACTAGCGGGGGGGCCACAGATACGCAGTATTTT.